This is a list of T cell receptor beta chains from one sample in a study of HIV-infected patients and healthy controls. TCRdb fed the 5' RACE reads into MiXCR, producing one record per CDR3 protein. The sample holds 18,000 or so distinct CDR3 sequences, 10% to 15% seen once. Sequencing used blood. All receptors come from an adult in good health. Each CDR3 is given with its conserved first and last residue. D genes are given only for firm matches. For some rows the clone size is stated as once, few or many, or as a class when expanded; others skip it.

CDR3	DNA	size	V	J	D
CASSTAGLFSRNTEAFF	TGTGCCAGCAGTACGGCAGGGTTGTTTTCTCGGAACACTGAAGCTTTCTTT	many	TRBV6-5	TRBJ1-1	.
CASSALWGAQWPQHF	TGTGCCAGCAGCGCCCTCTGGGGAGCACAGTGGCCCCAGCATTTT	medium-sized	TRBV7-2	TRBJ1-5	.
CVWASGVYEQYF	TGTGTCTGGGCTAGCGGGGTCTACGAGCAGTACTTC	.	TRBV30	TRBJ2-7	TRBD2
CSVYGTAGTDTQYF	TGCAGCGTCTACGGGACCGCCGGAACAGATACGCAGTATTTT	.	TRBV29-1	TRBJ2-3	.
CASGFNQPQHF	TGTGCCAGCGGATTCAATCAGCCCCAGCATTTT	few	TRBV25-1	TRBJ1-5	.
CASGVEGNQPQHF	TGTGCCAGCGGGGTGGAGGGCAATCAGCCCCAGCATTTT	many	TRBV7-9	TRBJ1-5	.
CASSVALANYGYTF	TGTGCCAGCAGCGTAGCTCTAGCCAACTATGGCTACACCTTC	medium-sized	TRBV9	TRBJ1-2	.
CASSRSRGVGDTQYF	TGTGCCAGCAGCCGTTCGCGGGGGGTAGGAGATACGCAGTATTTT	medium-sized	TRBV7-2	TRBJ2-3	TRBD2
CASSQERQGTEAFF	TGCGCCAGCAGCCAAGAAAGGCAGGGCACTGAAGCTTTCTTT	medium-sized	TRBV4-3	TRBJ1-1	.
CASTGATARNQPQHF	TGTGCCAGCACGGGGGCAACGGCGCGCAATCAGCCCCAGCATTTT	.	TRBV2	TRBJ1-5	.
CATSDTGQDQPQHF	TGTGCCACCAGTGATACGGGACAGGATCAGCCCCAGCATTTT	many	TRBV24-1	TRBJ1-5	TRBD1
CASSLFVGDSTDTQYF	TGCGCCAGCAGCTTGTTTGTGGGGGACAGCACAGATACGCAGTATTTT	medium-sized	TRBV5-1	TRBJ2-3	.
CASSYSGGGNGYTF	TGTGCCAGCAGTTACTCCGGGGGGGGGAACGGCTACACCTTC	.	TRBV6-5	TRBJ1-2	.
CASSLSDPQQPQHF	TGTGCCAGCAGCCTCTCGGACCCCCAACAGCCCCAGCATTTT	many	TRBV12-3/TRBV12-4	TRBJ1-5	.
CSVERQGTGDYGYTF	TGCAGCGTTGAACGACAGGGGACAGGGGACTATGGCTACACCTTC	many	TRBV29-1	TRBJ1-2	TRBD1
CASSPTGSTEAFF	TGTGCCAGCAGCCCGACAGGGTCCACTGAAGCTTTCTTT	medium-sized	TRBV7-2	TRBJ1-1	TRBD1
CASSLTGNTGELFF	TGCGCCAGCAGCCTGACAGGGAACACCGGGGAGCTGTTTTTT	medium-sized	TRBV4-3	TRBJ2-2	.
CASVPVYQETQYF	TGTGCCAGCGTTCCCGTGTACCAAGAGACCCAGTACTTC	medium-sized	TRBV25-1	TRBJ2-5	.
CSVVGQGVGQPQHF	TGCAGCGTTGTGGGTCAGGGAGTGGGACAGCCCCAGCATTTT	.	TRBV29-1	TRBJ1-5	.
CSVGQGDGQPQHF	TGCAGCGTTGGCCAGGGGGATGGGCAGCCCCAGCATTTT	many	TRBV29-1	TRBJ1-5	TRBD1
CASSLDIGKQYF	TGTGCCAGCAGCTTAGATATCGGGAAGCAGTACTTC	many	TRBV7-2	TRBJ2-7	.
CASSATDTQYF	TGTGCCAGCAGCGCAACAGATACGCAGTATTTT	many	TRBV9	TRBJ2-3	.
CASSVGSKGSEQFF	TGTGCCAGCAGCGTAGGTAGCAAAGGGAGTGAGCAGTTCTTC	.	TRBV9	TRBJ2-1	.
CATGHSQGETQYF	TGTGCCACCGGACACTCCCAGGGGGAGACCCAGTACTTC	many	TRBV10-3	TRBJ2-5	.
CAWSLAANQPQHF	TGTGCCTGGAGTCTAGCGGCGAATCAGCCCCAGCATTTT	few	TRBV30	TRBJ1-5	.
CASSLSIWPQETQYF	TGTGCCAGCAGTTTATCGATTTGGCCCCAAGAGACCCAGTACTTC	few	TRBV27	TRBJ2-5	.
CASSHPADTQYF	TGTGCCAGCAGCCACCCGGCTGATACGCAGTATTTT	.	TRBV7-9	TRBJ2-3	.
CASSVAQSSLGIDTQYF	TGTGCCAGCAGCGTAGCGCAGAGTAGTCTTGGCATAGATACGCAGTATTTT	many	TRBV9	TRBJ2-3	.
CSARPAWTASSYEQYF	TGCAGTGCTAGACCCGCATGGACGGCCAGTTCCTACGAGCAGTACTTC	many	TRBV20-1	TRBJ2-7	.
CAWDVTRGDSPLHF	TGTGCCTGGGACGTGACAAGAGGGGATTCACCCCTCCACTTT	many	TRBV30	TRBJ1-6	.
CASSHPGTSLAKNIQYF	TGCGCCAGCAGCCACCCCGGGACCTCGTTAGCCAAAAACATTCAGTACTTC	many	TRBV4-1	TRBJ2-4	.
CASSQVEGNPNEQFF	TGTGCCAGCAGCCAAGTGGAGGGGAACCCGAATGAGCAGTTCTTC	.	TRBV4-2	TRBJ2-1	.
CASSTGLVAFF	TGTGCCAGCAGTACCGGGTTAGTTGCTTTCTTT	many	TRBV6-5	TRBJ1-1	.